One T cell receptor (beta chain) is described in this entry. This sample was taken from a study of blood T cell repertoires in COVID-19. Overall study context: The United States, Italy and Spain provided the acute and convalescent COVID-19 samples. PBMCs, B-cell-depleted T cells, or T cells were the source of the cDNA or gDNA that made up the material.

The J segment lost 2 bases and the V segment lost 4 bases, leaving 2 bases of the junction unmatched. CDR3 length equals 13 residues. The germline V gene encodes CDR1 SGDLS and CDR2 YYNGEE. In the original workflow: Nucleated cell counts were estimated from reference gene primer amplification. The repertoire was sequenced with immunoSEQ multiplex PCR; TCRdb's copy has only in-frame clones and lacks some. That table is the source of V, J and clone size, and D and trimming were worked out from the DNA. The sample contains about 60,000 clones, 80% to 85% of which appear only once. The rearrangement links TRBV9 to TRBJ1-2; 7 bases align to TRBD1. The source is a man in his sixties with COVID-19, enrolled during active disease. Sequencing input: peripheral blood. The CDR3 coding sequence is TGTGCCAGCAGCCAACAGGGGAACTATGGCTACACCTTC. Protein product: CASSQQGNYGYTF.